The following is a T cell receptor beta chain sequence with its context. These data come from a study of blood T cell repertoires in COVID-19. Across the whole study: The United States, Italy and Spain were the sources of the acute and convalescent COVID-19 samples. Sample material is recorded as cDNA or gDNA derived from T cells, B-cell-depleted T cells, or PBMCs.

Original data processing: Estimation of nucleated cell counts relied on the amplification of reference gene primers. Profiled with immunoSEQ multiplex PCR; TCRdb holds only in-frame clones, not every one. The V and J calls and clone size were taken over from that table, and D and trimming were inferred from the DNA. The sample consists of 55,000 to 75,000 clones, over 60% of them appearing once. Germline CDR1 reads LNHNV; CDR2 reads YYDKDF (reference sequence). The ends were cut back, 0 bases at V and 4 bases at J, with 10 bases in the middle. This CDR3 comprises 16 residues. The genes are TRBV15 and TRBJ1-6; no clear D gene. The receptor was derived from a human donor in a cohort sampled during active COVID-19. Sample: peripheral blood. The CDR3 DNA follows: TGTGCCACCAGCAGAGACGTCACACCTTATAATTCACCCCTCCACTTT. Its translation: CATSRDVTPYNSPLHF.